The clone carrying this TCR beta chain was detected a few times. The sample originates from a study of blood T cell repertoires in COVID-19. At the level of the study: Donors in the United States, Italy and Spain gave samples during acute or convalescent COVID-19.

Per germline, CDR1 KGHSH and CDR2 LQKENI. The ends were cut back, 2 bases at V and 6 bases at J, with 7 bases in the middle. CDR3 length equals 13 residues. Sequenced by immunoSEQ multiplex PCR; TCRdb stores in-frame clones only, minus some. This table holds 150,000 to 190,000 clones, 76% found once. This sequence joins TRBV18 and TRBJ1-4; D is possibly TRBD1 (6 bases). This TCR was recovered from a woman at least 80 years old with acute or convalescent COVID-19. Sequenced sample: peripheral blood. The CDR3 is CASSPRTDEKLFF. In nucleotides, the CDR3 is TGTGCCAGCTCACCAAGGACAGATGAAAAACTGTTTTTT.